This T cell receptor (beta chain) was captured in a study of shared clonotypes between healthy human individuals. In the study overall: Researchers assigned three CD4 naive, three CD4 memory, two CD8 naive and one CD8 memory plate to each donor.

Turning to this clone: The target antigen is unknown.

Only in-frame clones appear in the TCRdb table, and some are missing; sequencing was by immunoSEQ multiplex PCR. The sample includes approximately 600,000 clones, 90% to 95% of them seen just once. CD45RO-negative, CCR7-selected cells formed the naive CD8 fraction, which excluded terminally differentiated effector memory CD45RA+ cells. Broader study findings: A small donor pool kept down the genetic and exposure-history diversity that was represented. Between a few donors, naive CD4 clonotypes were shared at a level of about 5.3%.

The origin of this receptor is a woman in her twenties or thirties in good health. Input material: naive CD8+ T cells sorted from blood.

The CDR3 reads CASSSGGFNQPQHF. Here the CDR3 DNA reads TGTGCCAGTAGTTCTGGAGGATTCAATCAGCCCCAGCATTTT. V is TRBV19 and J is TRBJ1-5; D remains ambiguous. Trimming removed 5 bases from V and 3 bases from J, with 11 bases in between. The germline CDR1 and CDR2 sequences are LNHDA and SQIVND (reference sequence). The CDR3 contains 14 residues. The full variable domain, its missing parts supplied by reference TRBV19 and TRBJ1-5, is DGGITQSPKYLFRKEGQNVTLSCEQNLNHDAMYWYRQDPGQGLRLIYYSQIVNDFQKGDIAEGYSVSREKKESFPLTVTSAQKNPTAFYLCASSSGGFNQPQHFGDGTRLSIL.